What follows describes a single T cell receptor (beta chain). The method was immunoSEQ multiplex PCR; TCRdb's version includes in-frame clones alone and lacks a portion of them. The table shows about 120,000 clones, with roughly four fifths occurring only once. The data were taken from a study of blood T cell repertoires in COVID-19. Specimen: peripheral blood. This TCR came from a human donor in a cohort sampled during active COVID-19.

For the CDR3, the DNA is TGTGCCAGCAGCCAAGGCGGGGCCGTGGCTTTCTTT. Protein sequence: CASSQGGAVAFF. The chain employs TRBV3-1 (or the pseudogene TRBV3-2) and TRBJ1-1; D is possibly TRBD1 (5 bases). From germline, CDR1 is LGHDT and CDR2 YNNKEL (reference sequence). Trimming left V 1 base short and J 11 bases short, with 11 bases between. The CDR3 runs 12 residues.